The T cell receptor (beta chain) described here comes from a study of shared clonotypes between healthy human individuals. Study background: A donor's plate count was three for CD4 naive and three for CD4 memory; CD8 naive had two and CD8 memory one. The study's findings and limits: It was only blood that was sampled, and tissue repertoires likely differ. Expectations were that clonotype sharing among donors would be affected by sequencing depth.

Clones were sequenced by immunoSEQ multiplex PCR, and TCRdb holds only the in-frame ones, with some missing. The table includes roughly 1,100,000 clones, about 75% detected once. The germline CDR1 and CDR2 sequences are SQVTM and ANQGSEA. The CDR3 is made up of 16 amino acids. With V trimmed by 1 base and J by 7 bases, 12 bases remained unmatched. Comments on this clone: Its specificity is unknown.

Division of CD4+ cells produced a CD45RA+ naive subset and a CD45RA-negative memory subset. The chain recombines TRBV29-1 with TRBJ2-3, with 9 bases identical to TRBD2. Sequences were obtained from memory CD4+ T cells sorted from blood. Subset noted: CD45RA-negative fraction. The sequence derives from a man between 18 and 35 years old in good health. Written as DNA, the CDR3 is TGCAGCGTTGAAGGGACCCTAGCGGGGCCTAAAAATACGCAGTATTTT. It yields the protein CSVEGTLAGPKNTQYF.